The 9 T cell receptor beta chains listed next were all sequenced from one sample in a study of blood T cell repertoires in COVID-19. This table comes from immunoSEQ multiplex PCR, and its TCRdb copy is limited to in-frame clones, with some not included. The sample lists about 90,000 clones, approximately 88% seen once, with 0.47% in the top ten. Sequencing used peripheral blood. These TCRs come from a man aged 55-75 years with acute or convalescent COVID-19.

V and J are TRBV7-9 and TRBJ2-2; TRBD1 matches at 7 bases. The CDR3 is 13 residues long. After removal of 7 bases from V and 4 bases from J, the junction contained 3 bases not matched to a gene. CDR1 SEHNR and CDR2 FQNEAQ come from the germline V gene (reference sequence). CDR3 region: CASIDRVTGELFF. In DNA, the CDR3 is TGTGCCAGCATCGACAGGGTCACCGGGGAGCTGTTTTTT.

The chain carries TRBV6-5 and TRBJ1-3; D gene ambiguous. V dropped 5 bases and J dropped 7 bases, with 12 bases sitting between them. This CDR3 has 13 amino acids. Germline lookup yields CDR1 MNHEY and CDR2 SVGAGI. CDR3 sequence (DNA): TGTGCCAGCAGTCCGGACTACCAGAACACCATATATTTT. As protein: CASSPDYQNTIYF.

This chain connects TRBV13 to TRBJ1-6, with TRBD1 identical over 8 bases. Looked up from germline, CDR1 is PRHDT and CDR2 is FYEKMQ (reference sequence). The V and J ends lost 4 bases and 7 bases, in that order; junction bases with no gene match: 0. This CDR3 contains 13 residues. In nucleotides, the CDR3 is TGTGCCAGCAGCTGGACAGGGAATTCACCCCTCCACTTT. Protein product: CASSWTGNSPLHF.

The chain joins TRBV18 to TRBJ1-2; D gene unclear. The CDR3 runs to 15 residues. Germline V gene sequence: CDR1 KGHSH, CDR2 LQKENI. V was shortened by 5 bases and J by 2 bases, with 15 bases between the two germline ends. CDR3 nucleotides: TGTGCCAGCTCATACCAACCCAACTCAAACTATGGCTACACCTTC. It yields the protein CASSYQPNSNYGYTF.

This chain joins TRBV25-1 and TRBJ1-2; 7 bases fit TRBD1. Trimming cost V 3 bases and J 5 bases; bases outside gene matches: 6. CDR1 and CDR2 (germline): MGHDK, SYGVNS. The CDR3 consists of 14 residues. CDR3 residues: CASSDRGAGYGYTF. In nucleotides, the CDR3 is TGTGCCAGCAGTGACAGGGGGGCGGGTTATGGCTACACCTTC.

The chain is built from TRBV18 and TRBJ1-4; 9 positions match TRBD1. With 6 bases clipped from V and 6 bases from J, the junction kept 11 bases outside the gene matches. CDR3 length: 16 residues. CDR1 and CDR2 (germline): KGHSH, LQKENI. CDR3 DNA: TGTGCCAGCTCTCCCCTGGGGGGACAGGGCGATGAAAAACTGTTTTTT. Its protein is CASSPLGGQGDEKLFF.

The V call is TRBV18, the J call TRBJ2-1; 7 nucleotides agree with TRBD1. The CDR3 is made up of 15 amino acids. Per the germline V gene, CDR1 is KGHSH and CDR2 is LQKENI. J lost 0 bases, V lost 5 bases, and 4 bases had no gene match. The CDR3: CASSETGSSYNEQFF. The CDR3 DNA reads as TGTGCCAGCTCAGAGACAGGGAGCTCCTACAATGAGCAGTTCTTC.

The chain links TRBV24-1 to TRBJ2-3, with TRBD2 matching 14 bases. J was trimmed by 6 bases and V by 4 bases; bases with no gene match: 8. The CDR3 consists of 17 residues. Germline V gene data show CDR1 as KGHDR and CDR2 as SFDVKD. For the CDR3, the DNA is TGTGCCACCAGTGACTCGCGACTAGCGGGAGGGCGGGATACGCAGTATTTT. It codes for CATSDSRLAGGRDTQYF.

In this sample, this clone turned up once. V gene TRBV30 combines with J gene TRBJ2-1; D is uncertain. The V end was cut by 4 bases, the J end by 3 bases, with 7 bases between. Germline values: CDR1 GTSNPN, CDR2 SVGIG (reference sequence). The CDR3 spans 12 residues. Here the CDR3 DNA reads TGTGCCTGGACGTCCAGCTACAATGAGCAGTTCTTC. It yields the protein CAWTSSYNEQFF. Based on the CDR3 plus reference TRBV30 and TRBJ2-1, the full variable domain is SQTIHQWPATLVQPVGSPLSLECTVEGTSNPNLYWYRQAAGRGLQLLFYSVGIGQISSEVPQNLSASRPQDRQFILSSKKLLLSDSGFYLCAWTSSYNEQFFGPGTRLTVL.